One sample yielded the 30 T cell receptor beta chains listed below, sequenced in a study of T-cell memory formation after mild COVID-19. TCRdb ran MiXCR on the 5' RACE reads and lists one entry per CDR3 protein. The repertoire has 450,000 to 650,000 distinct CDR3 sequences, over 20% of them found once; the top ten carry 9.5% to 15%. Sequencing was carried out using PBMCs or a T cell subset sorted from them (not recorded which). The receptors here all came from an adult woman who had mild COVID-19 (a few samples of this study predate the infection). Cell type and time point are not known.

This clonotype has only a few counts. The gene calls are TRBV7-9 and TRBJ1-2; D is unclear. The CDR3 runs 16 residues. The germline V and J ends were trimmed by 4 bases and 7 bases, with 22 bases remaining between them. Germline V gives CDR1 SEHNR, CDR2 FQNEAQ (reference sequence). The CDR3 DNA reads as TGTGCCAGCAGCTCCACCCAGACGGGAACGATCGGTGGCTACACCTTC. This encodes CASSSTQTGTIGGYTF.

The CDR3 DNA follows: TGTGCCAGCTCACCGAGACTCGCTCCCGACACTGAAGCTTTCTTT. Its translation: CASSPRLAPDTEAFF. The V call is TRBV18, the J call TRBJ1-1; D gene unclear. In germline, CDR1 is KGHSH, CDR2 LQKENI. The CDR3 contains 15 residues. Trimming left V 3 bases short and J 3 bases short, with 14 bases between.

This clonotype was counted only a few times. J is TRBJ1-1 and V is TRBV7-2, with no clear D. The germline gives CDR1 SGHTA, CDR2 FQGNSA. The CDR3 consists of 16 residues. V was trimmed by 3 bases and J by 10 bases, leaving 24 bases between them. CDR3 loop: CASSFRSRGSGLGAFF. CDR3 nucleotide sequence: TGTGCCAGCAGCTTTAGATCCCGAGGGAGCGGTTTAGGAGCTTTCTTT.

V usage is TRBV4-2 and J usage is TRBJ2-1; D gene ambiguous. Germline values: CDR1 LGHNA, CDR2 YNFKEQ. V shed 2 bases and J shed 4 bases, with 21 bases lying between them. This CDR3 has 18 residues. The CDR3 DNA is TGTGCCAGCAGCCAACTTCTGGACGCCCTCGCGCTTTACAATGAGCAGTTCTTC. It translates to CASSQLLDALALYNEQFF.

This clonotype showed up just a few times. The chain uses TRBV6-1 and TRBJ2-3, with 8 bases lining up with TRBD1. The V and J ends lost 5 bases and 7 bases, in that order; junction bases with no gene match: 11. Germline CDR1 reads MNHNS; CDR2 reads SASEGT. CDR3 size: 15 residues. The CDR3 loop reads CASSPTGQAVNTQYF. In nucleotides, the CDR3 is TGTGCCAGCAGTCCCACGGGACAGGCGGTTAATACGCAGTATTTT.

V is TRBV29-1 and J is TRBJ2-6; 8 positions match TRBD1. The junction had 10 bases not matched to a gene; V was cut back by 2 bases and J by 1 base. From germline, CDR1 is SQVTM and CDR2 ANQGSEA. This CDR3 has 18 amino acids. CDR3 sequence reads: CSVELVRGRFSGANVLTF. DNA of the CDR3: TGCAGCGTTGAATTGGTCAGGGGGCGCTTTTCTGGGGCCAACGTCCTGACTTTC.

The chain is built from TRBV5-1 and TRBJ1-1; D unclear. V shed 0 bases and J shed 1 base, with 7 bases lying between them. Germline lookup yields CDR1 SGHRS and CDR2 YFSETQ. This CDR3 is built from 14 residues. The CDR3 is CASSLATQNTEAFF. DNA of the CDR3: TGCGCCAGCAGCTTGGCCACACAGAACACTGAAGCTTTCTTT.

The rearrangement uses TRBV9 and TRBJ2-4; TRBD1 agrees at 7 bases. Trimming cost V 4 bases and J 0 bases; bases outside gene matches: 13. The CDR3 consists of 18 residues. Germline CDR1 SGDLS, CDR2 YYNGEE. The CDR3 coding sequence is TGTGCCAGCAGCTCTTCGGCATCAGGGGGTTTAGCCAAAAACATTCAGTACTTC. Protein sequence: CASSSSASGGLAKNIQYF.

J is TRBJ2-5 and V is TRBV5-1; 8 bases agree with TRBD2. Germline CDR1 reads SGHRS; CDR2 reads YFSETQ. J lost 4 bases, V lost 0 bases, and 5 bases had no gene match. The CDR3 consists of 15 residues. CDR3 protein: CASSLGPSGGETQYF. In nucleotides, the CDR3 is TGCGCCAGCAGCTTGGGACCGAGCGGGGGAGAGACCCAGTACTTC.

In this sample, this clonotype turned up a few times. The CDR3 region has the DNA TGTGCCACAAGCCCTACTAGCGGGGCCCAAGAGACCCAGTACTTC. It encodes CATSPTSGAQETQYF. This chain connects TRBV24-1 to TRBJ2-5; 10 positions agree with TRBD2. The CDR3 consists of 15 residues. Germline V CDR1 and CDR2: KGHDR, SFDVKD. V was pared by 10 bases and J by 1 base, with 8 bases of the junction left unmatched.

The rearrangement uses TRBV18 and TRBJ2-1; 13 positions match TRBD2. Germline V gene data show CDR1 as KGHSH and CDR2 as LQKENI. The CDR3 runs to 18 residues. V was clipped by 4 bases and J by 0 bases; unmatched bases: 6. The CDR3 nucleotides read TGTGCCAGCTCACTGCGGGGACTAGCGGGGAGCTCCTACAATGAGCAGTTCTTC. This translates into CASSLRGLAGSSYNEQFF.

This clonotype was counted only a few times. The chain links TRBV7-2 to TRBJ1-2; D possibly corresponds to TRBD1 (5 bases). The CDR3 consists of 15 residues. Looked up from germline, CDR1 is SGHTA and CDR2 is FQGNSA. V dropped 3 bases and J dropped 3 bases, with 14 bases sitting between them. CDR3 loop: CASSFRVPSDYGYTF. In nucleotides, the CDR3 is TGTGCCAGCAGCTTCAGGGTTCCTTCGGACTATGGCTACACCTTC.

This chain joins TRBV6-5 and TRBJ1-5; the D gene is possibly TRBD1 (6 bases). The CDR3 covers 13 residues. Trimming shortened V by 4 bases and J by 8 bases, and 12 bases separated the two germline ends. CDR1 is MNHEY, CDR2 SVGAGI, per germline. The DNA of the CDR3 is TGTGCCAGCAGTTGGGACAAGGGAAAGCCCCAGCATTTT. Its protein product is CASSWDKGKPQHF.

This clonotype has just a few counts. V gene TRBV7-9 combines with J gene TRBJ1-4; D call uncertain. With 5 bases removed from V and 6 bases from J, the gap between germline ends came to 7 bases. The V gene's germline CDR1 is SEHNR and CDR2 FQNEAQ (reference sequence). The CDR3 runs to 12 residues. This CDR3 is CASSGEDEKLFF. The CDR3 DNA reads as TGTGCCAGCAGCGGAGAGGATGAAAAACTGTTTTTT.

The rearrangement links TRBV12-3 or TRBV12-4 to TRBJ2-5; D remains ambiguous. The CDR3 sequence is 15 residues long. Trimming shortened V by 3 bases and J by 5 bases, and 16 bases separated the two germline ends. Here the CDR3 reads CASSLRSTPLETQYF. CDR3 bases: TGTGCCAGCAGTTTGAGGTCAACCCCCCTGGAGACCCAGTACTTC.

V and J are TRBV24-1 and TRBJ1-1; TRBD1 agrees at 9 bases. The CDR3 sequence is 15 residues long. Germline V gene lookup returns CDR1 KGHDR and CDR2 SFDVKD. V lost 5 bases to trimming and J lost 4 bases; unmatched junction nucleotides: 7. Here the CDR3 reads CATSVSGTGTTEAFF. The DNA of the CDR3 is TGTGCCACCAGTGTTTCCGGGACAGGGACCACTGAAGCTTTCTTT.

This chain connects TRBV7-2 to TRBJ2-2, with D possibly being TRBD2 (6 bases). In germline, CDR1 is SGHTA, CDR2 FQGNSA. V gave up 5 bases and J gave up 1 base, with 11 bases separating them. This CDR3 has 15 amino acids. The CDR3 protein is CASSARLVNTGELFF. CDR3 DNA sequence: TGTGCCAGCAGCGCCAGACTAGTGAACACCGGGGAGCTGTTTTTT. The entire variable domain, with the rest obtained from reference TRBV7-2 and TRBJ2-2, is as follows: GAGVSQSPSNKVTEKGKDVELRCDPISGHTALYWYRQSLGQGLEFLIYFQGNSAPDKSGLPSDRFSAERTGGSVSTLTIQRTQQEDSAVYLCASSARLVNTGELFFGEGSRLTVL.

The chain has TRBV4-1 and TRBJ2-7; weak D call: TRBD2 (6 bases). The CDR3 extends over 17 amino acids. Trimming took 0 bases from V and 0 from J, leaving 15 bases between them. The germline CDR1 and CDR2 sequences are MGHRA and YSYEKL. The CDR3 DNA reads TGCGCCAGCAGCCAAGATATAAGTGCGGGAAGCTCCTACGAGCAGTACTTC. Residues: CASSQDISAGSSYEQYF.

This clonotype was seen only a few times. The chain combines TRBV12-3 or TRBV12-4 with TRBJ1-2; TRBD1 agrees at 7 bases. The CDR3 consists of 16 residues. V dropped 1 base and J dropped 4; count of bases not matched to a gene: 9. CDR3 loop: CASSLGGGGLSYGYTF. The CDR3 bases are TGTGCCAGCAGTTTAGGAGGAGGGGGCCTAAGCTATGGCTACACCTTC.

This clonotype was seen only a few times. CDR3 loop: CASSPGDQKNTEAFF. In nucleotides, the CDR3 is TGCGCCAGCAGCCCCGGGGACCAGAAGAACACTGAAGCTTTCTTT. This chain joins TRBV5-1 and TRBJ1-1, with D possibly matching TRBD1 (5 bases). Trimming took off 4 bases at V and 1 base at J, with 14 bases between the two ends. Germline V lookup: CDR1 SGHRS, CDR2 YFSETQ. CDR3 length equals 15 residues. Using reference TRBV5-1 and TRBJ1-1 for the parts outside the CDR3, the full variable domain is KAGVTQTPRYLIKTRGQQVTLSCSPISGHRSVSWYQQTPGQGLQFLFEYFSETQRNKGNFPGRFSGRQFSNSRSEMNVSTLELGDSALYLCASSPGDQKNTEAFFGQGTRLTVV.

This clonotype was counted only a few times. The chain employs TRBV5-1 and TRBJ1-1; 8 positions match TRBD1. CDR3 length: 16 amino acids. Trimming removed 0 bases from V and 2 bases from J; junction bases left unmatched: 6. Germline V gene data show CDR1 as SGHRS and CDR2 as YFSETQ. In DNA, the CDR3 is TGCGCCAGCAGCTTGGGGAGGGACAGGATTAACACTGAAGCTTTCTTT. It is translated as CASSLGRDRINTEAFF.

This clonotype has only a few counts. CDR3 nucleotides: TGTGCCAGCAGAGGACCAGTTTATGGAGGGGAGCTGTTTTTT. It specifies CASRGPVYGGELFF. The rearrangement joins TRBV12-3 or TRBV12-4 to TRBJ2-2; no definite D call. The CDR3 covers 14 residues. With 6 bases removed from V and 8 bases from J, the gap between germline ends came to 16 bases.

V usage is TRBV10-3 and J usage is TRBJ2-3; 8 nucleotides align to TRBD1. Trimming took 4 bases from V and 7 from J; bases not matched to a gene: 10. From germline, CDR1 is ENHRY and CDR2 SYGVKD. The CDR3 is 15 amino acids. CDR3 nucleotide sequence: TGTGCCATCAGTGGGACGGGACAGGATCGATATACGCAGTATTTT. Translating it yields CAISGTGQDRYTQYF.

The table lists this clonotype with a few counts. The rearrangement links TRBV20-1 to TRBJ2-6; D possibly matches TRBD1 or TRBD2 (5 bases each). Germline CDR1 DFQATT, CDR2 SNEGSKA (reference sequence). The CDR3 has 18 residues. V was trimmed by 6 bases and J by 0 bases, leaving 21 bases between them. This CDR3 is CSAAPWGGGRSGANVLTF. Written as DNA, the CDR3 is TGCAGTGCGGCTCCCTGGGGCGGAGGCCGCTCTGGGGCCAACGTCCTGACTTTC.

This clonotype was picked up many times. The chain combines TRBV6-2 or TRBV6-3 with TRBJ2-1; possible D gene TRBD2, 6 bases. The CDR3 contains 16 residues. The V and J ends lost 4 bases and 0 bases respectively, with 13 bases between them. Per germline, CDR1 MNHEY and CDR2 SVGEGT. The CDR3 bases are TGTGCCAGCAGTTCAGCTAGCGTAAGCTCCTACAATGAGCAGTTCTTC. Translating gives CASSSASVSSYNEQFF.

CDR3 protein: CASSLTSGGDYNEQFF. In DNA form, the CDR3 reads TGTGCCAGCAGCTTAACTAGCGGGGGGGATTACAATGAGCAGTTCTTC. The chain carries TRBV7-8 and TRBJ2-1; 13 nucleotides line up with TRBD2. The germline gives CDR1 SGHVS, CDR2 FQNEAQ. The CDR3 has 16 amino acids. After removal of 2 bases from V and 4 bases from J, the junction contained 2 bases not matched to a gene.

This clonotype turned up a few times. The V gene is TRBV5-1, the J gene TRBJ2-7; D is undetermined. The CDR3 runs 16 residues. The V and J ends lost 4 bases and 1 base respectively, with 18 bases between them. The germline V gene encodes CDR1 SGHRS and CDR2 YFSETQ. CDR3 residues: CASSLPSRTASYEQYF. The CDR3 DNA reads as TGCGCCAGCAGCCTCCCCTCTCGGACCGCGTCCTACGAGCAGTACTTC. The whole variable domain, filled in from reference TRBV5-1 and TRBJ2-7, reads KAGVTQTPRYLIKTRGQQVTLSCSPISGHRSVSWYQQTPGQGLQFLFEYFSETQRNKGNFPGRFSGRQFSNSRSEMNVSTLELGDSALYLCASSLPSRTASYEQYFGPGTRLTVT.

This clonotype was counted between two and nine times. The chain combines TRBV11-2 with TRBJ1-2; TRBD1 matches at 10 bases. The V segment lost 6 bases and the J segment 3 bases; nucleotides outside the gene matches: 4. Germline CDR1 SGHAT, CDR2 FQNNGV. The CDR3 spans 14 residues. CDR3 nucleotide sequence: TGTGCCAGCAGGAGACAGGGGGCACACTATGGCTACACCTTC. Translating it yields CASRRQGAHYGYTF.

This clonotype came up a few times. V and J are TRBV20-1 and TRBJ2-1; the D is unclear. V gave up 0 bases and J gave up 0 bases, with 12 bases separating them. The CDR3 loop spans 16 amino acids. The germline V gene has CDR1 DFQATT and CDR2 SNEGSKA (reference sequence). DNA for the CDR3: TGCAGTGCTAGAGACCCGGCCCGAAGCTCCTACAATGAGCAGTTCTTC. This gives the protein CSARDPARSSYNEQFF.

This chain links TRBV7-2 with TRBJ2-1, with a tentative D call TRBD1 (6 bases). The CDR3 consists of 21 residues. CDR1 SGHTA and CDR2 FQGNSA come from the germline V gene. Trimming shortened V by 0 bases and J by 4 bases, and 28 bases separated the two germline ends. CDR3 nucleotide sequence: TGTGCCAGCAGCTTAGCGGGGTTTATGGGGCAGGGGTTTAGTTTGTACAATGAGCAGTTCTTC. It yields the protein CASSLAGFMGQGFSLYNEQFF.